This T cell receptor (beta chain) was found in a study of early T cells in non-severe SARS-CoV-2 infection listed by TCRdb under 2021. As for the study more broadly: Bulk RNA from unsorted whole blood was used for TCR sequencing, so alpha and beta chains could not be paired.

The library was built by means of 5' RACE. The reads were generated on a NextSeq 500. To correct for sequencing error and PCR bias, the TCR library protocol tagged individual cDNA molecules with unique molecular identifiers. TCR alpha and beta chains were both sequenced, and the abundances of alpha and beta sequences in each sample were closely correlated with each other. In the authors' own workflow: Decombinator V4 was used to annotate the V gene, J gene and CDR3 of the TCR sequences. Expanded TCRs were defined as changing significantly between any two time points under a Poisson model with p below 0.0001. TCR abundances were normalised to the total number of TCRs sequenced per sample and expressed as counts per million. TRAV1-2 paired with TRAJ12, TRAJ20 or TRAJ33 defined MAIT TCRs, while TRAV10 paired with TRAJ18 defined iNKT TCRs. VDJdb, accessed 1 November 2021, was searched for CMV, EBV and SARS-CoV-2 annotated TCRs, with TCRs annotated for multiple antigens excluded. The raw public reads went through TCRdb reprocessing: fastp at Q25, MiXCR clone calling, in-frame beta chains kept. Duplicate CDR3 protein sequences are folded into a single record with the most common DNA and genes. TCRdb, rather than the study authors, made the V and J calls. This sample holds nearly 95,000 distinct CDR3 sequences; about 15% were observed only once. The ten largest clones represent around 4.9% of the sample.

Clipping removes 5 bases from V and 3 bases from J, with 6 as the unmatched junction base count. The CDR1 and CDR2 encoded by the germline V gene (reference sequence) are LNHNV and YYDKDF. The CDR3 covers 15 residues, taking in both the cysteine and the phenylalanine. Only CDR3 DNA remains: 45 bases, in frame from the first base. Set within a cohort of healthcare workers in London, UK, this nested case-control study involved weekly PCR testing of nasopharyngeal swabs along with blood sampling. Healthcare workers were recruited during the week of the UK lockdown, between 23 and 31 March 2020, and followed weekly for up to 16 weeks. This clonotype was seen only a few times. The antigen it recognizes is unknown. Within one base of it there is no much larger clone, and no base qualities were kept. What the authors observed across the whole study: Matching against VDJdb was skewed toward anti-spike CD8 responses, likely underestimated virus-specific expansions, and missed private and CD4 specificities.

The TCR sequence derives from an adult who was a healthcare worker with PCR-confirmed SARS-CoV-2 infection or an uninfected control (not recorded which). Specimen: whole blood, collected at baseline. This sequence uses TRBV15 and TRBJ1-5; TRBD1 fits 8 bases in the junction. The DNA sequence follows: TGTGCCACCAGCGCCCACAGGGGGATCAATCAGCCCCAGCATTTT. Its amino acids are CATSAHRGINQPQHF.